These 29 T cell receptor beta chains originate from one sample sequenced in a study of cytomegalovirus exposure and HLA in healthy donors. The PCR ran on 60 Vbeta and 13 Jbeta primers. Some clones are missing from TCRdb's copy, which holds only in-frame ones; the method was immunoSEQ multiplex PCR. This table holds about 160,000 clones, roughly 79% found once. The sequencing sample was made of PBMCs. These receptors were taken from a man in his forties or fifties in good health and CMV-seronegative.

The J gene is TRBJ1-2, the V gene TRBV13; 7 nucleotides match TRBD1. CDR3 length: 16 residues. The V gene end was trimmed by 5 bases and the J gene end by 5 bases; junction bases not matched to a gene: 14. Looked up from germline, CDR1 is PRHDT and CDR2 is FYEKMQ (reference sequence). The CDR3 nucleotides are TGTGCCAGCAGCCTACAAACAGGGGCGGGTTTGTATGGCTACACCTTC. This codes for CASSLQTGAGLYGYTF.

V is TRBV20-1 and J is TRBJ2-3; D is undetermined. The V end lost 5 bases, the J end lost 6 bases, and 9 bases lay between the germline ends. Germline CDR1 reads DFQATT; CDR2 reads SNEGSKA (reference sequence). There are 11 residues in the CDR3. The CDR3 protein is CSAPQVDTQYF. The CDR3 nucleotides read TGCAGTGCTCCGCAGGTGGATACGCAGTATTTT.

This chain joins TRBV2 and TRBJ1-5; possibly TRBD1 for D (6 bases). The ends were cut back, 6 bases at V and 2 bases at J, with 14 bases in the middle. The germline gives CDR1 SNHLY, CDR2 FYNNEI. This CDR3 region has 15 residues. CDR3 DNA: TGTGCCAGCAGGAGAGCACCAGGGGGCAATCAGCCCCAGCATTTT. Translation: CASRRAPGGNQPQHF.

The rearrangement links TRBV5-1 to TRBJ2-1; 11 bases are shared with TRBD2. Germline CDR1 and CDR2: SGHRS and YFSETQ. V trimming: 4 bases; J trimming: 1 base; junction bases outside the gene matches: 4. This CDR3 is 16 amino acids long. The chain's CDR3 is CASSPLAGVSYNEQFF. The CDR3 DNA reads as TGCGCCAGCAGCCCACTAGCGGGAGTGTCCTACAATGAGCAGTTCTTC.

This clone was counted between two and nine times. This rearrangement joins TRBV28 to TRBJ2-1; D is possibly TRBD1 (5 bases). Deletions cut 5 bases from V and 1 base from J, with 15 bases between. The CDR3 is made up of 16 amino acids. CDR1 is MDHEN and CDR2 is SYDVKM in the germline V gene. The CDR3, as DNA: TGTGCCAGCAGTGCTTCGACAGCAGAATCCTACAATGAGCAGTTCTTC. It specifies CASSASTAESYNEQFF.

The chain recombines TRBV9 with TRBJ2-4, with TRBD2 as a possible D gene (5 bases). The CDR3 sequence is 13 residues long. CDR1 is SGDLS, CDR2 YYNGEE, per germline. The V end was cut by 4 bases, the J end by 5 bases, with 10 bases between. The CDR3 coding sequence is TGTGCCAGCAGCATGGAGGCAGAAAACATTCAGTACTTC. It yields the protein CASSMEAENIQYF.

CDR3 nucleotide sequence: TGTGCCAGTAGTGTTGGACTAGCGGGCTACTACGAGCAGTACGTC. It yields the protein CASSVGLAGYYEQYV. The gene calls are TRBV19 and TRBJ2-7; 11 bases are shared with TRBD2. The V gene's germline CDR1 is LNHDA and CDR2 SQIVND (reference sequence). V lost 5 bases to trimming and J lost 3 bases; unmatched junction nucleotides: 6. This CDR3 is built from 15 residues.

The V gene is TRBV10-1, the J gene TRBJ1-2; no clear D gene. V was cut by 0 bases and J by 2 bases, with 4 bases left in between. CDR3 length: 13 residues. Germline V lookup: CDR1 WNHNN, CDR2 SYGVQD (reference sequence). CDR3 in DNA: TGCGCCAGCAGTGAGTCACGGAACTATGGCTACACCTTC. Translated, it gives CASSESRNYGYTF.

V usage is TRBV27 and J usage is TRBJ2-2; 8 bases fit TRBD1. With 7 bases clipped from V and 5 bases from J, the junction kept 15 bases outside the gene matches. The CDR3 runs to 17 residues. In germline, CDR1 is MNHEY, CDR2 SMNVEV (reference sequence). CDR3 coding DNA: TGTGCCAGCACTCGGCTTGTCCGACAGGGGACAACCGGGGAGCTGTTTTTT. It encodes CASTRLVRQGTTGELFF.

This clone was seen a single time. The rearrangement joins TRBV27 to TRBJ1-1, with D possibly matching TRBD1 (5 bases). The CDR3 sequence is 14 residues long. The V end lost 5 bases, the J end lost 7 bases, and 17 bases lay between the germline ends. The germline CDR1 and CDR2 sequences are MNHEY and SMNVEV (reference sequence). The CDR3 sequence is CASSPQVLPLEAFF. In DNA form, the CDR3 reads TGTGCCAGCAGTCCACAGGTACTCCCCCTTGAAGCTTTCTTT.

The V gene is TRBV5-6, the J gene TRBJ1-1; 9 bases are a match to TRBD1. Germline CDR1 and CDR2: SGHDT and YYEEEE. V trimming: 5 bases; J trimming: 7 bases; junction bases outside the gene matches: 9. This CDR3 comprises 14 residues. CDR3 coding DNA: TGTGCCAGCAGTTCGTCGGGACAGGGAATTGAAGCTTTCTTT. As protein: CASSSSGQGIEAFF. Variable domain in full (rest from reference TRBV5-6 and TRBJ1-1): DAGVTQSPTHLIKTRGQQVTLRCSPKSGHDTVSWYQQALGQGPQFIFQYYEEEERQRGNFPDRFSGHQFPNYSSELNVNALLLGDSALYLCASSSSGQGIEAFFGQGTRLTVV.

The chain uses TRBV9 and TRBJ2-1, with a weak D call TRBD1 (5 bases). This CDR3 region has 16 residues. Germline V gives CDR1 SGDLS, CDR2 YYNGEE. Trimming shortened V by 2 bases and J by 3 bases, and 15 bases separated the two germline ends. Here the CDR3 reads CASSVAGQLGYNEQFF. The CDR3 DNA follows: TGTGCCAGCAGCGTGGCTGGACAACTGGGCTACAATGAGCAGTTCTTC.

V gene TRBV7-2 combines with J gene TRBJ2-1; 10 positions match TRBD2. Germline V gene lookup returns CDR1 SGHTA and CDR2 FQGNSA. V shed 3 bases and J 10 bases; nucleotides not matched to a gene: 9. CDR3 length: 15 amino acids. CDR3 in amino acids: CASSFLPAGGEEQFF. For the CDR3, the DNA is TGTGCCAGCAGCTTTTTACCAGCGGGAGGGGAGGAGCAGTTCTTC. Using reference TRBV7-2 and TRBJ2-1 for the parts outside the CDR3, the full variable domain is GAGVSQSPSNKVTEKGKDVELRCDPISGHTALYWYRQSLGQGLEFLIYFQGNSAPDKSGLPSDRFSAERTGGSVSTLTIQRTQQEDSAVYLCASSFLPAGGEEQFFGPGTRLTVL.

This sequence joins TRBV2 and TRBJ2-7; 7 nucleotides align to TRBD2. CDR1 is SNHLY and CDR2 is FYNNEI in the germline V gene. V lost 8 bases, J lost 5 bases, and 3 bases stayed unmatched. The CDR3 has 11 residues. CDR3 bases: TGTGCCAGCGGGGGGGTCCACGAGCAGTACTTC. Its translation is CASGGVHEQYF.

The CDR3 here is CASSVEWDRATEAFF. As DNA, the CDR3 is TGTGCCAGCAGCGTAGAGTGGGACAGGGCCACTGAAGCTTTCTTT. J is TRBJ1-1 and V is TRBV9; 9 bases align to TRBD1. V dropped 0 bases and J dropped 4; count of bases not matched to a gene: 4. This CDR3 has 15 amino acids. In germline, CDR1 is SGDLS, CDR2 YYNGEE.

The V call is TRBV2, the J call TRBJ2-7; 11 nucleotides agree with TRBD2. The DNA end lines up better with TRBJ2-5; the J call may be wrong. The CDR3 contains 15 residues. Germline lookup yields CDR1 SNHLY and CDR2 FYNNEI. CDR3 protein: CASSWGLAVQETQYF. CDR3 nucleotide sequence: TGTGCCAGCAGCTGGGGACTAGCGGTCCAAGAGACCCAGTACTTC.

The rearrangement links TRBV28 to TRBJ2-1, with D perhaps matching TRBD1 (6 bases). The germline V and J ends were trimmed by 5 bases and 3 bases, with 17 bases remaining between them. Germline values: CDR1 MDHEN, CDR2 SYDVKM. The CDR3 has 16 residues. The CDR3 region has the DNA TGTGCCAGCAGTCCCCTAACGGGACATGGCTACAATGAGCAGTTCTTC. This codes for CASSPLTGHGYNEQFF.

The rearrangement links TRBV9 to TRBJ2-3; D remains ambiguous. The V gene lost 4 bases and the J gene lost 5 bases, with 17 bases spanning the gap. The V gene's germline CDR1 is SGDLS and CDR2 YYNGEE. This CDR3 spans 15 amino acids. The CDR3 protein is CASSPGSSLVDTQYF. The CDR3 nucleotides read TGTGCCAGCAGCCCCGGGTCCTCGCTCGTAGATACGCAGTATTTT.

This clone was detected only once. The CDR3 region has the DNA TGTGCCAGCAGCGTACAGGGACCTTCGGGCTACACCTTC. Translating it yields CASSVQGPSGYTF. This chain connects TRBV7-2 to TRBJ1-2; tentatively, D is TRBD1 (6 bases). This CDR3 comprises 13 residues. The V end was cut by 5 bases, the J end by 8 bases, with 15 bases between. Germline CDR1 is SGHTA and CDR2 is FQGNSA.

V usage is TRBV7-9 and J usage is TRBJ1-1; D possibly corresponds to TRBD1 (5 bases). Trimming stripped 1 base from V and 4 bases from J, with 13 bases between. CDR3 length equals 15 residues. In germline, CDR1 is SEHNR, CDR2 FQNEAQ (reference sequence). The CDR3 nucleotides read TGTGCCAGCAGCTTAGGTGGGGGAGGGGTCACTGAAGCTTTCTTT. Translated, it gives CASSLGGGGVTEAFF.

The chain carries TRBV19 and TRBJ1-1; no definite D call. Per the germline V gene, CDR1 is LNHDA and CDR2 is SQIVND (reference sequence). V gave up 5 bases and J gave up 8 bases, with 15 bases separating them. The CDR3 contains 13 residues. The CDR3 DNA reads TGTGCCAGTAGTGAGACACTGCGCAGGGAAGCTTTCTTT. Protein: CASSETLRREAFF.

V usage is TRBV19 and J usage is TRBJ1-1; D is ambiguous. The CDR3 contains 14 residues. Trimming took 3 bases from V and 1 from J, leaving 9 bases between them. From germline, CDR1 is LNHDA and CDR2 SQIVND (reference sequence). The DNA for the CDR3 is TGTGCCAGTAGTATTCCAGAAGAGAACACTGAAGCTTTCTTT. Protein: CASSIPEENTEAFF.

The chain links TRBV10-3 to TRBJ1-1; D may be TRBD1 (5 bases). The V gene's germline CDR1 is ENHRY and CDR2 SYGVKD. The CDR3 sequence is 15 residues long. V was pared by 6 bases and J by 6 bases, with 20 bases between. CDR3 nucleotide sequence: TGTGCCATCAGCCTTGAAGATCAGGGTAACCCTGAAGCTTTCTTT. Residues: CAISLEDQGNPEAFF.

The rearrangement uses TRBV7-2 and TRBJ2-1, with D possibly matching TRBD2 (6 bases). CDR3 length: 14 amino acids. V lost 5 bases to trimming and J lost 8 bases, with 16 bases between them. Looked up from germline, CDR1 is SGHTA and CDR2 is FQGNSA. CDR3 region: CASSPFGSLDEQFF. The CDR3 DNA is TGTGCCAGCAGCCCGTTCGGGAGTTTGGATGAGCAGTTCTTC.

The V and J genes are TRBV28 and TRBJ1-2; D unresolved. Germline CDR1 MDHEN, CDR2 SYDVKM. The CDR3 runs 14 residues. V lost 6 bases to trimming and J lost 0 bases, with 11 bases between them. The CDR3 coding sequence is TGTGCCAGCAGCAATAGGAGTCCTAACTATGGCTACACCTTC. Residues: CASSNRSPNYGYTF.

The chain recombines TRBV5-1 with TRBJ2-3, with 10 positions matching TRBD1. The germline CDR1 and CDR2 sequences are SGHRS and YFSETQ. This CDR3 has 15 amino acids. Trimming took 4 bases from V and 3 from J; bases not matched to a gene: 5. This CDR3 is CASSPGQGKTDTQYF. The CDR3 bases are TGCGCCAGCAGCCCGGGACAGGGGAAGACAGATACGCAGTATTTT.

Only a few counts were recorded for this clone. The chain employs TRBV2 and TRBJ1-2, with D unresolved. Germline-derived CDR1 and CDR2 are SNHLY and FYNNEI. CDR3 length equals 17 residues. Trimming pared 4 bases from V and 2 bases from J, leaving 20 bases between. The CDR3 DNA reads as TGTGCCAGCAGTGTCGGGGTCCCGGATAAGGGCAACTATGGCTACACCTTC. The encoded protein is CASSVGVPDKGNYGYTF. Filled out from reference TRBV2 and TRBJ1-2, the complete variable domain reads EPEVTQTPSHQVTQMGQEVILRCVPISNHLYFYWYRQILGQKVEFLVSFYNNEISEKSEIFDDQFSVERPDGSNFTLKIRSTKLEDSAMYFCASSVGVPDKGNYGYTFGSGTRLTVV.

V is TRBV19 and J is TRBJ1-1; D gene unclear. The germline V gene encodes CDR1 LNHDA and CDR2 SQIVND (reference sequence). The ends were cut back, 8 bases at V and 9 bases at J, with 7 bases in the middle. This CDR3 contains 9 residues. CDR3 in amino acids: CASLVKAFF. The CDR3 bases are TGTGCCAGTCTAGTAAAAGCTTTCTTT.

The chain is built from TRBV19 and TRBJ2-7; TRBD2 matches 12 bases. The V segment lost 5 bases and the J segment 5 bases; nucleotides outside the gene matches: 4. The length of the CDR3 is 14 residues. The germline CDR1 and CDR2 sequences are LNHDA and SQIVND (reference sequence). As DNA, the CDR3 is TGTGCCAGTAGTCTAGCGGGAGGGTTCGACGAGCAGTACTTC. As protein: CASSLAGGFDEQYF.